The clone carrying this T cell receptor beta chain was detected only a few times. Its target is unknown. The data derive from a study of identical twins. TCRdb reprocessed the 5' RACE reads via MiXCR and lists one record per CDR3 protein. The sample records more than 250,000 distinct CDR3 sequences, approximately 8% being singletons. Study findings and constraints: Within cord blood, abundant beta clonotypes carried fewer insertions, but memory repertoires showed no such trend.

CDR3 length: 15 amino acids. Germline CDR1 and CDR2: MRHNA and SNTAGT. V lost 2 bases to trimming and J lost 5 bases; unmatched junction nucleotides: 5. These data were also filed under a second study, of yellow fever vaccine responses in identical twins.

V usage is TRBV6-4 and J usage is TRBJ2-3; TRBD1 aligns across 9 bases. The sequence was obtained from a woman under 30 in good health. Sequencing input: memory (CD45RO+) T cells sorted from blood. CDR3 coding DNA: TGTGCCAGCAGTGACGGGGGACAGGGTGGAGATACGCAGTATTTT. This encodes CASSDGGQGGDTQYF.